This TCR beta chain is from a study of siplizumab effects on memory and regulatory T cells. Per-sample assaying covered roughly 100,000 TCR templates. The protocol was immunoSEQ multiplex PCR, while the TCRdb copy is restricted to in-frame clones and leaves out a portion. The table records about 110,000 clones, about 90% of them present only once. Study-wide results and limits: Siplizumab caused a significant drop in alloreactive sequences traceable to unstimulated CD4+ memory cells. There appeared to be greater diversity in naive T cells than in memory cells, and naive T cells seemed major contributors to the alloresponse.

The CDR3 is made up of 15 amino acids. The ends were cut back, 6 bases at V and 6 bases at J, with 18 bases in the middle. CDR1 and CDR2 (germline): MNHNS, SASEGT. On this clone: What it binds is not known.

The genes are TRBV6-1 and TRBJ2-1, with a weak D call TRBD1 (6 bases). The sample was Tregs sorted from blood. The TCR sequence derives from a human donor in good health. The CDR3 nucleotides are TGTGCCAGCAGACAGGGACGGGCCTCGAGCAATGAGCAGTTCTTC. This codes for CASRQGRASSNEQFF.